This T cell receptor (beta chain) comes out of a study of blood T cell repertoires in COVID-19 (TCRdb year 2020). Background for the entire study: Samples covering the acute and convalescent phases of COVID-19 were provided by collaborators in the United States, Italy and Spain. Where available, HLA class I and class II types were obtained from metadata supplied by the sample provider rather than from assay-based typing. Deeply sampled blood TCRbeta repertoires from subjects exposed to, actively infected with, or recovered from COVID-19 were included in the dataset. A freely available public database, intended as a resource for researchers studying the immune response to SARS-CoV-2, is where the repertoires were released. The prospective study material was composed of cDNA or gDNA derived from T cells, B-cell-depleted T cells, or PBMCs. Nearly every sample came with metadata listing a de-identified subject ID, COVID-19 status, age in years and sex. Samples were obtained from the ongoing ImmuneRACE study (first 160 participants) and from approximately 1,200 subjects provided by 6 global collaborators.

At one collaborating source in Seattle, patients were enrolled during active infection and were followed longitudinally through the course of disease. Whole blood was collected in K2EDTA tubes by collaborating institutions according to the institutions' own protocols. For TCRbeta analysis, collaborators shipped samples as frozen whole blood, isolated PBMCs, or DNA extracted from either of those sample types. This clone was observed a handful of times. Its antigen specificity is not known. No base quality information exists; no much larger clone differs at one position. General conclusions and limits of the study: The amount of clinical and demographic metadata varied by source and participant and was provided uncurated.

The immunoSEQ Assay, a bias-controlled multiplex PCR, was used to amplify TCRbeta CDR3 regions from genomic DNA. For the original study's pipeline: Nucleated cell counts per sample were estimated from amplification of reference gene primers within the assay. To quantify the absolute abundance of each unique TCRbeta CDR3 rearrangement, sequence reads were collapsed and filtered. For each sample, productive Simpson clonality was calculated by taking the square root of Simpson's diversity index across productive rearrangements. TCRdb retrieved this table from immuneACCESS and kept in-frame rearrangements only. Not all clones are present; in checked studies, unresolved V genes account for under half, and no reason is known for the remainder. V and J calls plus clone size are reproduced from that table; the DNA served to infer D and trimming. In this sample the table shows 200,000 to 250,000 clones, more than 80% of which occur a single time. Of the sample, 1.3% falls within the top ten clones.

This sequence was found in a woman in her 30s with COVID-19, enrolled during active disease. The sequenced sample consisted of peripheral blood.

The DNA is TGTGCCAGTACCAAAGGGGCTTATTACAATGAGCAGTTCTTC. Protein translation: CASTKGAYYNEQFF. Recombination joined TRBV19 with TRBJ2-1; a weak D assignment points to TRBD1 (5 bases agree). Spanning cysteine to phenylalanine, the CDR3 consists of 14 amino acids. Kept here is only the CDR3 DNA, which spans 42 bases and is read in frame from base 1. CDR1 and CDR2 (LNHDA, SQIVND) derive from the germline V gene (reference sequence). The V end loses 7 bases and the J end loses 4 bases, and a stretch of 14 bases separates them. Beyond the CDR3, the reference TRBV19 and TRBJ2-1 genes provide the residues; the full variable domain reads: DGGITQSPKYLFRKEGQNVTLSCEQNLNHDAMYWYRQDPGQGLRLIYYSQIVNDFQKGDIAEGYSVSREKKESFPLTVTSAQKNPTAFYLCASTKGAYYNEQFFGPGTRLTVL.